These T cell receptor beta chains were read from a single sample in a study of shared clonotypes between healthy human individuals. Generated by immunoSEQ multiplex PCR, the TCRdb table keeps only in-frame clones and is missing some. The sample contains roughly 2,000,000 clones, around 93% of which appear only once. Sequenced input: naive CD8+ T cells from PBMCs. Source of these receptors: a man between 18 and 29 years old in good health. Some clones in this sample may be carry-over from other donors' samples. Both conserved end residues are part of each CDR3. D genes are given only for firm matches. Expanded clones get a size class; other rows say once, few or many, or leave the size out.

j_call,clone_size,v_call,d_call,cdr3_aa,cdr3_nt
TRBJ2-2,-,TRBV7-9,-,CASSLNGGTGELFF,TGTGCCAGCAGCTTAAACGGCGGCACCGGGGAGCTGTTTTTT
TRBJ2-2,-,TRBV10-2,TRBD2,CASSDASGSRNTGELFF,TGCGCCAGCAGTGACGCTAGCGGGAGTCGGAACACCGGGGAGCTGTTTTTT
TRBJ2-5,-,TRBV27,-,CASSPNPTVQETQYF,TGTGCCAGCAGTCCGAATCCGACAGTACAAGAGACCCAGTACTTC
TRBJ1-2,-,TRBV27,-,CASSSHVGFYGYTF,TGTGCCAGCAGTTCTCACGTCGGGTTTTATGGCTACACCTTC
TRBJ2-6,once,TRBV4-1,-,CASSQGTARISSGANVLTF,TGCGCCAGCAGCCAAGGGACGGCTAGGATAAGCTCTGGGGCCAACGTCCTGACTTTC
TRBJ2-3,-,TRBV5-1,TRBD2,CASRLAGSTDTQYF,TGCGCCAGCCGACTAGCGGGGAGCACAGATACGCAGTATTTT
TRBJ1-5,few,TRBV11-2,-,CASSLGGQPQHF,TGTGCCAGCAGCTTAGGTGGTCAGCCCCAGCATTTT
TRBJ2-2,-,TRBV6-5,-,CASSYVQGTGELFF,TGTGCCAGCAGTTACGTGCAGGGCACCGGGGAGCTGTTTTTT
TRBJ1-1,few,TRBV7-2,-,CASSVGLGTEAFF,TGTGCCAGCAGCGTGGGCCTGGGGACTGAAGCTTTCTTT
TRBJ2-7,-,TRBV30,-,CAWSVGQGYSYEQYF,TGTGCCTGGAGTGTAGGGCAGGGGTACTCCTACGAGCAGTACTTC
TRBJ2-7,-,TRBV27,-,CASSYSGAHEQYF,TGTGCCAGCAGTTATTCGGGGGCCCACGAGCAGTACTTC